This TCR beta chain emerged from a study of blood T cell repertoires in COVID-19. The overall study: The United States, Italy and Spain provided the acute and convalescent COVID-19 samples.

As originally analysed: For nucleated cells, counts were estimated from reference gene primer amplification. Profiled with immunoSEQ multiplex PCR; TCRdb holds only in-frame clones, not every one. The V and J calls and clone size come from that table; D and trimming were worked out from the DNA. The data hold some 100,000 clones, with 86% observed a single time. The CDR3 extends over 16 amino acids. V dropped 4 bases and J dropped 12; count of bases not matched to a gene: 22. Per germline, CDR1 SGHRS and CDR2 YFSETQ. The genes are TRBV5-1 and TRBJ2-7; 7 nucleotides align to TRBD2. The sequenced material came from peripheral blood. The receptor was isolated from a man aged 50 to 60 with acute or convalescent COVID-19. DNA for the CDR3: TGCGCCAGCAGCCGAAATACCGGTCCTAGCGGAACTATACGGTACTTC. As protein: CASSRNTGPSGTIRYF.